This TCR beta chain came from a study of graft-versus-host responses after intestinal transplantation (dated by TCRdb to 2020 to 2022). Broadly, across the study: The transplants that recipients received were multivisceral, liver-intestinal, or isolated intestinal. Bulk TCR-beta CDR3 sequencing was used to track graft-versus-host and host-versus-graft alloreactive T cell clones in the graft, circulation and bone marrow after intestinal transplantation. Alloreactive clones were identified by sequencing pre-transplant mixed lymphocyte reaction products and comparing them with unstimulated pre-transplant donor and recipient T cells. A peak of at least 4% donor T cells among recipient peripheral blood mononuclear cells was the definition used for donor T cell macrochimerism. Every recipient was given anti-thymocyte globulin induction, then maintenance tacrolimus and steroids for around three years. Samples from a few later patients were sequenced in-house on an Illumina MiSeq with MiXCR processing rather than by the commercial service. A cohort of approximately 23 intestinal transplant recipients, including one retransplant, was enrolled, and 3 patients lacking pretransplant specimens were excluded. The investigation overall reported the following: GvH clones turned up in recipient bone marrow, with some appearing earlier in ileal mucosa or blood, a pattern consistent with an intestinal mucosal origin. Early after transplant, peak levels of circulating GvH clones were found to be associated with declines in HvG clones. In the allografts of patients with donor T cell macrochimerism, GvH to HvG T cell clonal ratios were high. The conclusions were limited by the relatively low number and heterogeneity of the intestinal transplant patients.

Library creation used the immunoSEQ multiplex PCR assay. For most patients, genomic DNA was subjected to high-throughput TCR-beta CDR3 sequencing by Adaptive Biotechnologies. As for the authors' bioinformatics: Adaptive's ImmunoSEQ software was the source of the TCR sequencing data for around 20 patients, while a few other patients were processed with MiXCR and VDJtools. Because the origin of CDR3 nucleotide sequences shared between donor and recipient could not be assigned, those sequences were removed. To be classed as alloreactive, a clone needed at least 2-fold expansion over unstimulated cells and a minimum CFSE-low frequency of 0.002% (template counts) or 0.001% (read counts). Clones detected in sequenced pre-transplant spleen, lymph node, or MLR CFSE-low populations of the donor or recipient were defined as mappable. Cumulative frequency of alloreactive clones was calculated as a percentage of all sequences weighted by copy number. Not all clones reach the TCRdb copy of this immuneACCESS table, which keeps in-frame sequences only. Checked studies attribute under half of the gap to unresolved V genes and leave the rest unexplained. V, J and clone size were drawn from that table, and D and trimming were deduced from the DNA. The sample includes around 3,000 clones, with roughly four fifths observed a single time. The ten largest make up about 9.5% of the sample.

As to this clone: There is no known antigen for this receptor. Base-call qualities are not available, and no considerably larger clone is one nucleotide away.

Intraepithelial and lamina propria lymphocytes were isolated from graft specimens using dithiothreitol, EDTA incubations and collagenase D digestion. Bulk TCR-beta sequencing was performed on serial intestinal graft biopsy specimens collected as late as 600 days after transplant. Germline trimming: 4 bases from V, 5 bases from J; junction bases outside gene matches: 4. CDR1 and CDR2 are drawn from the germline V gene: MGHDK, SYGVNS. Its CDR3 holds 13 amino acids, cysteine through phenylalanine. Only CDR3 DNA remains: 39 bases, in frame from the first base. Here the sequenced sample was ileum tissue, taken roughly 5 and 7 days after intestinal transplantation. This TCR was sampled from a human patient who received an intestinal transplant, so some T cells may come from the graft donor. Here the chain combines TRBV25-1 and TRBJ1-2, with 7 bases in between that match TRBD1. The DNA sequence follows: TGTGCCAGCAGTGTTACAGGGGTATATGGCTACACCTTC. It translates as CASSVTGVYGYTF.